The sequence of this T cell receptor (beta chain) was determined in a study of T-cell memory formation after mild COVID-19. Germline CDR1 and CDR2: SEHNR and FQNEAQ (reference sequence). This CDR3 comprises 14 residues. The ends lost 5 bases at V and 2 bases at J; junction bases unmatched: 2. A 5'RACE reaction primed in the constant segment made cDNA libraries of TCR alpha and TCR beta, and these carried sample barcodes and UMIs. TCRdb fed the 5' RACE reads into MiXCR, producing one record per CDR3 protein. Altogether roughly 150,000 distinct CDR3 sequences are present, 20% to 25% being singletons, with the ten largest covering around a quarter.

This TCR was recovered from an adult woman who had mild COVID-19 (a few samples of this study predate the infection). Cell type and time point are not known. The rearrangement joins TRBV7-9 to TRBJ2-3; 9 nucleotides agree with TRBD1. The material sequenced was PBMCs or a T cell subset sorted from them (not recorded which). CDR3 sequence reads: CASSGTGYTDTQYF. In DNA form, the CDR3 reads TGTGCCAGCAGCGGGACAGGGTACACAGATACGCAGTATTTT.